This T cell receptor beta chain appears in the sequencing data of a study of shared clonotypes between healthy human individuals. Study-wide results and caveats: Only blood was sampled; tissue repertoires likely differ. Naive subsets usually exceeded memory subsets in estimated richness.

For this clone: Its cognate antigen is unknown.

Every subset's genomic DNA went evenly onto several immunoSEQ plates. It was around 180 ng DNA, about 30,000 T cell genomes, that sorted-subset replicate PCRs used. TCRdb's table, derived via immunoSEQ multiplex PCR, lists solely in-frame clones and lacks some. There are 2 million to 2.5 million clones in the sample; roughly 93% occur only once, and around 0.37% lies in the top ten. CDR3 length: 15 amino acids. The germline CDR1 and CDR2 sequences are LNHNV and YYDKDF (reference sequence). V was cut by 4 bases and J by 3 bases, with 16 bases left in between. Sequencing input: naive CD4+ T cells from PBMCs. Subset indicated: CD45RA+ positively selected. The receptor was derived from a man aged 18 to 35 in good health. Some clones in this sample may be carry-over from other donors' samples. The chain carries TRBV15 and TRBJ2-7; either TRBD1 or TRBD2 may supply D (6 bases each). CDR3 nucleotide sequence: TGTGCCACCAGCACCAAGGGGGGCACCCTCTACGAGCAGTACTTC. Amino acid sequence: CATSTKGGTLYEQYF.